A single sample gave rise to the 3 T cell receptor beta chains below, sequenced in a study of blood T cell repertoires in COVID-19. Produced via immunoSEQ multiplex PCR; TCRdb's table is partial and in-frame only. The data show roughly 230,000 clones, with more than 75% seen just once and around 1% held by the top ten. The material sequenced was peripheral blood. The receptors come from a man aged 35 to 55 with acute or convalescent COVID-19.

DNA of the CDR3: TGCAGCGTGGCGACAGGAGCTAACTATGGCTACACCTTC. Translated, it gives CSVATGANYGYTF. This rearrangement joins TRBV29-1 to TRBJ1-2; maybe TRBD1 (6 bases). CDR1 SQVTM and CDR2 ANQGSEA come from the germline V gene. V was trimmed by 6 bases and J by 0 bases, leaving 11 bases between them. CDR3 length: 13 amino acids. Using reference TRBV29-1 and TRBJ1-2 for the parts outside the CDR3, the full variable domain is SAVISQKPSRDICQRGTSLTIQCQVDSQVTMMFWYRQQPGQSLTLIATANQGSEATYESGFVIDKFPISRPNLTFSTLTVSNMSPEDSSIYLCSVATGANYGYTFGSGTRLTVV.

This clone was counted a single time. V and J are TRBV18 and TRBJ2-3, with 12 bases identical to TRBD2. CDR1 and CDR2 (germline): KGHSH, LQKENI. The CDR3 has 14 amino acids. The junction had 3 bases not matched to a gene; V was cut back by 6 bases and J by 5 bases. The CDR3 DNA reads TGTGCCAGCTCGCAGACTAGCGGGGGAGATACGCAGTATTTT. Its protein product is CASSQTSGGDTQYF.

V and J are TRBV3-1 (or the pseudogene TRBV3-2) and TRBJ1-3; weak D call: TRBD1 (5 bases). The germline V and J ends were trimmed by 3 bases and 3 bases, with 9 bases remaining between them. The germline V gene encodes CDR1 LGHDT and CDR2 YNNKEL (reference sequence). The CDR3 loop spans 14 amino acids. The CDR3 protein is CASSHGTGGNTIYF. The CDR3 DNA is TGTGCCAGCAGCCACGGGACTGGTGGAAACACCATATATTTT.